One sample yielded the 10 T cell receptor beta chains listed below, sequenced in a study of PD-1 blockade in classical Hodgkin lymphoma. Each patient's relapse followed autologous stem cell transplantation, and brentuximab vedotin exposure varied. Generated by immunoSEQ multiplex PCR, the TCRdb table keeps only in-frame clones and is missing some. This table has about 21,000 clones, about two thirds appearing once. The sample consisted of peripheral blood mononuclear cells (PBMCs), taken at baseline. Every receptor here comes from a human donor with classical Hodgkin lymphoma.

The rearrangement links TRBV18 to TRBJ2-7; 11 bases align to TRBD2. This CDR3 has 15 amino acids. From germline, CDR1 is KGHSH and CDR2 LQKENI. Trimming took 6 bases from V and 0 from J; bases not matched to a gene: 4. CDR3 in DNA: TGTGCCAGCTCGCAGACTAGCGGGGCCTCCTACGAGCAGTACTTC. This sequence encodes CASSQTSGASYEQYF. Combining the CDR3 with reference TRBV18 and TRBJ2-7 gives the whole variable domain NAGVMQNPRHLVRRRGQEARLRCSPMKGHSHVYWYRQLPEEGLKFMVYLQKENIIDESGMPKERFSAEFPKEGPSILRIQQVVRGDSAAYFCASSQTSGASYEQYFGPGTRLTVT.

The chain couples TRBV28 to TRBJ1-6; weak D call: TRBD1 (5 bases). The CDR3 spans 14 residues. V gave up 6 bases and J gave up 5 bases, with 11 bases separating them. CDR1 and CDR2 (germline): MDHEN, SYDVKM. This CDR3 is CASRRGLNNSPLHF. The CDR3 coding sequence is TGTGCCAGCAGGAGGGGTCTGAATAATTCACCCCTCCACTTT.

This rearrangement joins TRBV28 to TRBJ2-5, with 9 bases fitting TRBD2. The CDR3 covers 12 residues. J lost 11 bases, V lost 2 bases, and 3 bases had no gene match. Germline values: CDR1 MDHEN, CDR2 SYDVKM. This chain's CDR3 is CASSLGLAGQYF. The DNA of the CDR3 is TGTGCCAGCAGTTTAGGTCTAGCGGGACAGTACTTC.

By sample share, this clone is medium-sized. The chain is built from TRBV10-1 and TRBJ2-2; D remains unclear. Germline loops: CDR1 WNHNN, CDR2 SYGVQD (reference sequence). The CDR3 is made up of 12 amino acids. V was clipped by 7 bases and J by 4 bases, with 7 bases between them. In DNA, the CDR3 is TGCGCCAGCAATCCGGGCACCGGGGAGCTGTTTTTT. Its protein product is CASNPGTGELFF.

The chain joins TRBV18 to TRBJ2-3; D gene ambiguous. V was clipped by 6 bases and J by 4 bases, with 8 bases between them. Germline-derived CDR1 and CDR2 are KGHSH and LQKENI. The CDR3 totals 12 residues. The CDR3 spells CASSPTSDTQYF. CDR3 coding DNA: TGTGCCAGCTCCCCTACATCAGATACGCAGTATTTT.

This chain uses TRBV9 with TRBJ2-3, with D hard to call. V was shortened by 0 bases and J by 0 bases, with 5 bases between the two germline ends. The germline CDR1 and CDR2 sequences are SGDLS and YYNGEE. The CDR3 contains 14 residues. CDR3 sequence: CASSVDSSTDTQYF. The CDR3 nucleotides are TGTGCCAGCAGCGTAGACAGTAGCACAGATACGCAGTATTTT.

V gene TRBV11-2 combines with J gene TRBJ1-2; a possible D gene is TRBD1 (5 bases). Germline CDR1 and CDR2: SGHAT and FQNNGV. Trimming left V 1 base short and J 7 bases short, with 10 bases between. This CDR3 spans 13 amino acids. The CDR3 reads CASSLAGARGYTF. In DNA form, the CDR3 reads TGTGCCAGCAGCTTAGCCGGGGCGCGTGGCTACACCTTC.

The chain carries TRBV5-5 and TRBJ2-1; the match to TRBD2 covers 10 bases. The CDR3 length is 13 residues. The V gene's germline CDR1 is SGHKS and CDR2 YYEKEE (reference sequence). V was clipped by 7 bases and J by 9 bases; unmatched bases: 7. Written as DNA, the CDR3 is TGTGCCAGCCAAGCGGGAGGGCGGGGTGAGCAGTTCTTC. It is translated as CASQAGGRGEQFF.

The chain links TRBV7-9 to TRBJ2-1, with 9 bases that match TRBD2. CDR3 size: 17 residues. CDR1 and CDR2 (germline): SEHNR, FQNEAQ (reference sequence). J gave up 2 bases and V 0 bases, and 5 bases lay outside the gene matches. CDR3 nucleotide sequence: TGTGCCAGCAGCTTAGCGCCTAGCGGGATGACCTACAATGAGCAGTTCTTC. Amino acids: CASSLAPSGMTYNEQFF.

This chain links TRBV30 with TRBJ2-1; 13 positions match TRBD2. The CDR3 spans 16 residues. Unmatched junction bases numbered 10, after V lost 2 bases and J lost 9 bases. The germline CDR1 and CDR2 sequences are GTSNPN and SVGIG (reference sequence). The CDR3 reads CAWSPPPTSGRIEQFF. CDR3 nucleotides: TGTGCCTGGAGTCCACCCCCGACTAGCGGGAGGATTGAGCAGTTCTTC.